The entry below describes one T cell receptor beta chain. Germline V gene data show CDR1 as SGHVS and CDR2 as FNYEAQ. The CDR3 is 15 amino acids. V was trimmed by 5 bases and J by 4 bases, leaving 17 bases between them. This record comes from a study of patients and donors after allogeneic stem cell transplantation. TCRdb re-called the RT-PCR reads through MiXCR, storing one row per CDR3 protein. Among around 150,000 distinct CDR3 sequences listed, about 40% were seen once. This sequence joins TRBV7-6 and TRBJ1-2; D is unresolved. This sequence originates from a human donor who was either an allogeneic HSCT recipient or a stem cell or donor lymphocyte infusion donor (not recorded which). It is not recorded whose cells these are; they may come from a transplant donor. The source material was blood, either unsorted or a sorted T cell fraction (not recorded which). CDR3 protein: CASSPSFTAPYGYTF. CDR3 coding DNA: TGTGCCAGCAGCCCTTCCTTTACAGCCCCCTATGGCTACACCTTC. Drawing the rest from reference TRBV7-6 and TRBJ1-2, the complete variable domain is GAGVSQSPRYKVTKRGQDVALRCDPISGHVSLYWYRQALGQGPEFLTYFNYEAQQDKSGLPNDRFSAERPEGSISTLTIQRTEQRDSAMYRCASSPSFTAPYGYTFGSGTRLTVV.